This T cell receptor beta chain was recorded in a study of CD8 T cells in Susac syndrome. On the study more broadly: Within the sequenced Susac syndrome patient group, more than 5 exhibited active disease and roughly eight were in remission. When their blood was taken, patients with Susac syndrome were therapy-naive, taking corticosteroids, or taking intravenous immunoglobulin alone. The study's findings and limits: The authors acknowledged that their TCR sequencing and HLA analysis involved a relatively small number of individuals.

The CDR3 totals 13 residues. Trimming pared 0 bases from V and 4 bases from J, leaving 7 bases between. From germline, CDR1 is SGHNT and CDR2 YYREEE (reference sequence). The RNA input was about 0.5 to 1 ug, and it was reverse transcribed with random hexamers. The TCR beta CDR3 was amplified by immunoSEQ multiplex PCR across 54 Vbeta, 13 Jbeta. One entry per CDR3 protein results from TCRdb running MiXCR on the immunoSEQ multiplex PCR reads. The sample consists of 170,000 or so distinct CDR3 sequences, approximately 95% of them appearing once. Worth noting for this clonotype: Antigen: not known.

This receptor was taken from a human donor with Susac syndrome. The gene calls are TRBV5-4 and TRBJ1-2; no reliable D call. Sequencing used CD4+ T cells from PBMCs. CDR3 region: CASSLASGYGYTF. The CDR3 DNA is TGTGCCAGCAGCTTGGCCTCGGGCTATGGCTACACCTTC.